The 12 T cell receptor beta chains below come from one sample, sequenced in a study of shared clonotypes between healthy human individuals. Produced via immunoSEQ multiplex PCR; TCRdb's table is partial and in-frame only. The table includes about 2.4 million clones, about 92% detected once. The sequencing sample was made of naive CD4+ T cells sorted from blood. Subset given: CD45RA+ positively selected. The receptors were gathered from a man aged 18 to 35 in good health.

This clone was seen once. The chain uses TRBV5-5 and TRBJ2-7; TRBD1 agrees at 9 bases. The CDR3 extends over 14 amino acids. Germline V lookup: CDR1 SGHKS, CDR2 YYEKEE (reference sequence). Trimming at V came to 5 bases and at J to 4 bases, leaving 7 bases not matched to a gene. Written as DNA, the CDR3 is TGTGCCAGCAGGGCCGGGACAGGGAGTTACGAGCAGTACTTC. The encoded protein is CASRAGTGSYEQYF. Filled out from reference TRBV5-5 and TRBJ2-7, the complete variable domain reads DAGVTQSPTHLIKTRGQQVTLRCSPISGHKSVSWYQQVLGQGPQFIFQYYEKEERGRGNFPDRFSARQFPNYSSELNVNALLLGDSALYLCASRAGTGSYEQYFGPGTRLTVT.

The CDR3 region has the DNA TGTGCCAGCAGTTACTCGATAACGCTCCGGAACACTGAAGCTTTCTTT. Translation: CASSYSITLRNTEAFF. This chain uses TRBV6-5 with TRBJ1-1; D gene uncertain. The CDR3 runs to 16 residues. V was clipped by 0 bases and J by 1 base, with 12 bases between them. Germline CDR1 reads MNHEY; CDR2 reads SVGAGI.

The gene calls are TRBV10-3 and TRBJ2-3, with 8 bases that match TRBD1. Germline loops: CDR1 ENHRY, CDR2 SYGVKD. V lost 4 bases to trimming and J lost 0 bases; unmatched junction nucleotides: 6. The CDR3 covers 16 residues. Here the CDR3 DNA reads TGTGCCATCAGTGGGGGACAGGACCTTAGCACAGATACGCAGTATTTT. This encodes CAISGGQDLSTDTQYF.

Here the CDR3 reads CASNKIAGGLGDEQFF. The CDR3 DNA reads TGTGCCAGTAATAAAATAGCGGGAGGGTTGGGCGATGAGCAGTTCTTC. The chain employs TRBV19 and TRBJ2-1; the match to TRBD2 covers 11 bases. The CDR3 extends over 16 amino acids. Germline loops: CDR1 LNHDA, CDR2 SQIVND (reference sequence). J lost 8 bases, V lost 7 bases, and 13 bases had no gene match.

This chain joins TRBV5-5 and TRBJ1-1; D perhaps matches TRBD1 (5 bases). The V gene's germline CDR1 is SGHKS and CDR2 YYEKEE (reference sequence). The ends were cut back, 1 base at V and 4 bases at J, with 11 bases in the middle. CDR3 length: 14 amino acids. Here the CDR3 reads CASSLSQGSTEAFF. CDR3 DNA sequence: TGTGCCAGCAGCTTGTCTCAGGGTTCCACTGAAGCTTTCTTT.

CDR3 nucleotide sequence: TGTGCCAGCGGCGGGACAGTCTATGGCTACACCTTC. It specifies CASGGTVYGYTF. The chain has TRBV6-1 and TRBJ1-2; 7 nucleotides match TRBD1. Germline trimming cut 8 bases from V and 4 bases from J; bases unmatched to any gene: 4. Germline V CDR1 and CDR2: MNHNS, SASEGT. The CDR3 is 12 residues long.

The chain recombines TRBV30 with TRBJ2-1, with 10 nucleotides matching TRBD2. This CDR3 has 14 amino acids. The germline CDR1 and CDR2 sequences are GTSNPN and SVGIG (reference sequence). V gave up 4 bases and J gave up 8 bases; unmatched junction bases: 8. The CDR3 DNA reads as TGTGCCTGGAATAGGCTAGCGGGAGCCGATGAGCAGTTCTTC. Translated, it gives CAWNRLAGADEQFF.

J is TRBJ1-2 and V is TRBV11-2; D is unresolved. The CDR3 contains 14 residues. The V gene lost 4 bases and the J gene lost 4 bases, with 13 bases spanning the gap. The V gene's germline CDR1 is SGHAT and CDR2 FQNNGV. DNA of the CDR3: TGTGCCAGCAGCTCCCAGGCCGTCACCTATGGCTACACCTTC. Translating it yields CASSSQAVTYGYTF.

This clone was found a few times. This chain uses TRBV30 with TRBJ1-1, with D perhaps matching TRBD1 (6 bases). The CDR3 length is 12 residues. The germline V gene encodes CDR1 GTSNPN and CDR2 SVGIG (reference sequence). The V gene lost 2 bases and the J gene lost 7 bases, with 11 bases spanning the gap. CDR3 amino acids: CAWSPRTVEAFF. The CDR3 coding sequence is TGTGCCTGGAGTCCCAGGACAGTTGAAGCTTTCTTT.

This chain links TRBV21-1 with TRBJ2-5; TRBD2 was called by the table and not checked on the DNA. TRBV21-1 is a pseudogene segment. CDR3 length: 16 residues. The chain's CDR3 is CASSRGTSGRLETQYF. The CDR3 nucleotides are TGTGCCAGCAGCCGAGGGACTAGCGGGAGGTTGGAGACCCAGTACTTC.

This chain links TRBV19 with TRBJ2-7, with TRBD2 matching over 7 bases. This CDR3 contains 17 residues. With V trimmed by 4 bases and J by 0 bases, 12 bases remained unmatched. CDR1 and CDR2 (germline): LNHDA, SQIVND (reference sequence). Here the CDR3 DNA reads TGTGCCAGTAGTACCTCGGGGATTGGGAGGGCCTCCTACGAGCAGTACTTC. Its protein is CASSTSGIGRASYEQYF.

With regard to this clone: Other DNA sequences in this sample translate to the same CDR3. The chain joins TRBV18 to TRBJ2-1; D unresolved. V was clipped by 3 bases and J by 9 bases, with 9 bases between them. CDR3 size: 12 residues. CDR1 is KGHSH and CDR2 is LQKENI in the germline V gene. The CDR3 sequence: CASSPELGEQFF. The CDR3 DNA follows: TGTGCCAGCTCACCCGAGCTGGGTGAGCAGTTCTTC.